One sample yielded the 25 T cell receptor beta chains listed below, sequenced in a study of shared clonotypes between healthy human individuals. Measured with immunoSEQ multiplex PCR; TCRdb has only the in-frame clones, and not every one. The data show millions of clones, more than 80% seen once. Sequencing was carried out using naive CD4+ T cells sorted from blood. Documented subset: CD45RA+ positively selected. The receptor source for this set is a man between 18 and 29 years old in good health.

The chain is built from TRBV4-3 and TRBJ2-2; 9 bases line up with TRBD1. J gave up 0 bases and V 4 bases, and 3 bases lay outside the gene matches. Per the germline V gene, CDR1 is LGHNA and CDR2 is YSLEER. The CDR3 runs 16 residues. The CDR3 nucleotides are TGCGCCAGCAGCCCTCGACAGGGGGCGAACACCGGGGAGCTGTTTTTT. Residues: CASSPRQGANTGELFF.

This chain joins TRBV2 and TRBJ2-5; 8 bases align to TRBD2. The junction had 14 bases not matched to a gene; V was cut back by 4 bases and J by 7 bases. Germline V gene data show CDR1 as SNHLY and CDR2 as FYNNEI. This CDR3 spans 16 amino acids. The CDR3 loop is CASSVGASGGPGTQYF. CDR3 DNA sequence: TGTGCCAGCAGTGTTGGGGCCAGCGGGGGCCCAGGGACCCAGTACTTC.

V is TRBV7-9 and J is TRBJ2-6; 10 bases line up with TRBD1. V dropped 5 bases and J dropped 0; count of bases not matched to a gene: 4. Germline V gene data show CDR1 as SEHNR and CDR2 as FQNEAQ (reference sequence). CDR3 length equals 17 residues. As DNA, the CDR3 is TGTGCCAGCAGCGCGACAGGGGGCGGCTCTGGGGCCAACGTCCTGACTTTC. Its translation: CASSATGGGSGANVLTF. The variable domain in full, completed from reference TRBV7-9 and TRBJ2-6, reads DTGVSQNPRHKITKRGQNVTFRCDPISEHNRLYWYRQTLGQGPEFLTYFQNEAQLEKSRLLSDRFSAERPKGSFSTLEIQRTEQGDSAMYLCASSATGGGSGANVLTFGAGSRLTVL.

The rearrangement links TRBV18 to TRBJ2-3; TRBD1 matches at 8 bases. The length of the CDR3 is 14 residues. After removal of 4 bases from V and 4 bases from J, the junction contained 4 bases not matched to a gene. Germline assignment: CDR1 KGHSH and CDR2 LQKENI. The CDR3 DNA is TGTGCCAGCTCACAACAACAGGGGGCAGATACGCAGTATTTT. Translating it yields CASSQQQGADTQYF.

This chain connects TRBV6-1 to TRBJ1-1; the D is unclear. The germline V and J ends were trimmed by 1 base and 2 bases, with 11 bases remaining between them. Looked up from germline, CDR1 is MNHNS and CDR2 is SASEGT. There are 15 residues in the CDR3. Written as DNA, the CDR3 is TGTGCCAGCAGTGAAGTATACAAGGGTAACACTGAAGCTTTCTTT. Protein sequence: CASSEVYKGNTEAFF.

The genes are TRBV7-2 and TRBJ2-5, with a tentative D call TRBD2 (7 bases). The CDR3 consists of 13 residues. Germline CDR1 and CDR2: SGHTA and FQGNSA. V was shortened by 2 bases and J by 5 bases, with 9 bases between the two germline ends. The CDR3 sequence is CASSLTGGETQYF. The CDR3 nucleotides are TGTGCCAGCAGCTTAACGGGGGGCGAGACCCAGTACTTC.

The chain employs TRBV5-1 and TRBJ2-2, with a possible D match to TRBD1 (6 bases). V gave up 4 bases and J gave up 0 bases, with 13 bases separating them. CDR3 length: 16 residues. Germline lookup yields CDR1 SGHRS and CDR2 YFSETQ. This CDR3 reads CASSPGQNANTGELFF. The CDR3 DNA reads as TGCGCCAGCAGCCCCGGACAGAACGCGAACACCGGGGAGCTGTTTTTT.

V and J are TRBV30 and TRBJ2-7; D is perhaps TRBD1 (5 bases). The CDR3 is 13 residues long. In germline, CDR1 is GTSNPN, CDR2 SVGIG (reference sequence). Trimming took off 1 base at V and 6 bases at J, with 13 bases between the two ends. In nucleotides, the CDR3 is TGTGCCTGGAGTGGCAGGGTTGTGAGCGAGCAGTACTTC. Amino acids: CAWSGRVVSEQYF.

On this clone itself: Other DNA sequences from this sample encode an identical CDR3 as well. V usage is TRBV5-1 and J usage is TRBJ2-3; 8 nucleotides match TRBD2. CDR1 is SGHRS and CDR2 is YFSETQ in the germline V gene. Trimming at V came to 4 bases and at J to 2 bases, leaving 3 bases not matched to a gene. CDR3 length: 14 amino acids. CDR3 nucleotide sequence: TGCGCCAGCAGCAGCGGGAGTTCCACAGATACGCAGTATTTT. It translates to CASSSGSSTDTQYF.

The chain has TRBV20-1 and TRBJ1-2; D is unresolved. V was shortened by 4 bases and J by 3 bases, with 6 bases between the two germline ends. CDR1 and CDR2 (germline): DFQATT, SNEGSKA (reference sequence). CDR3 length: 11 amino acids. The CDR3 sequence: CSATVHYGYTF. The CDR3 DNA reads TGCAGTGCTACGGTTCACTATGGCTACACCTTC.

As for this clone: The sample contains more than one DNA sequence encoding this CDR3. The rearrangement uses TRBV6-6 and TRBJ1-2, with 11 bases aligning to TRBD1. This CDR3 spans 14 amino acids. The J segment lost 2 bases and the V segment lost 5 bases, leaving 1 base of the junction unmatched. Germline V gene sequence: CDR1 MNHNY, CDR2 SVGAGI (reference sequence). CDR3: CASSRTGGNYGYTF. As DNA, the CDR3 is TGTGCCAGCAGTCGGACAGGGGGCAACTATGGCTACACCTTC.

The chain combines TRBV10-3 with TRBJ2-2; D gene uncertain. CDR3 size: 13 residues. Trimming took 6 bases from V and 6 from J, leaving 11 bases between them. The V gene's germline CDR1 is ENHRY and CDR2 SYGVKD. The CDR3 DNA follows: TGTGCCATCAGCATAGGTCCTGCCGGGGAGCTGTTTTTT. Its translation is CAISIGPAGELFF.

The chain uses TRBV6-5 and TRBJ1-4; D gene uncertain. Trimming removed 7 bases from V and 8 bases from J, with 17 bases in between. This CDR3 has 14 residues. Germline CDR1 is MNHEY and CDR2 is SVGAGI. CDR3 sequence (DNA): TGTGCCAGCACCCCGCGGCATGGCGGGGAAAAACTGTTTTTT. Amino acids: CASTPRHGGEKLFF.

The V call is TRBV11-3, the J call TRBJ1-2; a weak D match, TRBD1 (5 bases). CDR3 size: 17 residues. V was clipped by 1 base and J by 3 bases, with 18 bases between them. Germline CDR1 and CDR2: SGHNT and YENEEA. The CDR3 nucleotides are TGTGCCAGCAGCTTAGGAGGGGCAGGGCTATCCCACTATGGCTACACCTTC. Its protein is CASSLGGAGLSHYGYTF.

The chain links TRBV6-5 to TRBJ2-5; 9 nucleotides align to TRBD2. Unmatched junction bases numbered 8, after V lost 7 bases and J lost 5 bases. CDR1 is MNHEY and CDR2 is SVGAGI in the germline V gene. The CDR3 length is 14 residues. CDR3 protein: CASKAGGPRETQYF. In DNA form, the CDR3 reads TGTGCCAGCAAGGCGGGGGGGCCTAGGGAGACCCAGTACTTC.

The chain combines TRBV19 with TRBJ2-2, with D unclear. This CDR3 is built from 15 residues. V was cut by 7 bases and J by 2 bases, with 14 bases left in between. Germline loops: CDR1 LNHDA, CDR2 SQIVND (reference sequence). CDR3 DNA sequence: TGTGCCAGTAAACCGGCCCCCCTTAACACCGGGGAGCTGTTTTTT. Translation gives CASKPAPLNTGELFF.

This rearrangement joins TRBV30 to TRBJ2-7, with 7 bases matching TRBD1. The CDR3 contains 15 residues. The V gene end was trimmed by 3 bases and the J gene end by 4 bases; junction bases not matched to a gene: 12. Per the germline V gene, CDR1 is GTSNPN and CDR2 is SVGIG (reference sequence). This CDR3 is CAWSPGVGGAYEQYF. The CDR3 DNA follows: TGTGCCTGGAGCCCAGGGGTAGGGGGCGCGTACGAGCAGTACTTC.

Regarding this clone: One end of the junction is discordant with germline, which a read error may explain. Other DNA sequences within the sample encode an identical CDR3. The chain joins TRBV4-1 to TRBJ1-5, with D tentatively TRBD1 (6 bases). This CDR3 comprises 16 residues. CDR1 and CDR2 from the germline V gene are MGHRA and YSYEKL. The CDR3: CASSQRQVYSNQPQHF. The CDR3 nucleotides are TGCGCTAGCAGCCAGAGACAGGTTTATAGCAATCAGCCCCAGCATTTT.

V and J are TRBV28 and TRBJ1-5; the match to TRBD1 covers 9 bases. Germline CDR1 reads MDHEN; CDR2 reads SYDVKM. This CDR3 has 15 amino acids. V shed 2 bases and J 3 bases; nucleotides not matched to a gene: 2. CDR3 sequence reads: CASSLGQGINQPQHF. DNA for the CDR3: TGTGCCAGCAGTTTAGGACAGGGGATCAATCAGCCCCAGCATTTT.

The CDR3 DNA reads TGTGCCTGGAGCGGGTCTAGCGGGGGGGGGACTCAGACCCAGTACTTC. Amino acid sequence: CAWSGSSGGGTQTQYF. V and J are TRBV30 and TRBJ2-5, with 12 bases fitting TRBD2. Trimming took 3 bases from V and 6 from J; bases not matched to a gene: 11. Germline V gene data show CDR1 as GTSNPN and CDR2 as SVGIG (reference sequence). The CDR3 contains 16 residues.

The chain joins TRBV2 to TRBJ2-7; a possible D gene is TRBD1 (5 bases). The CDR3 is 12 residues long. Germline-derived CDR1 and CDR2 are SNHLY and FYNNEI. V was pared by 6 bases and J by 2 bases, with 8 bases between. The CDR3 is CASRQETYEQYF. CDR3 sequence (DNA): TGTGCCAGCAGACAGGAGACCTACGAGCAGTACTTC.

The V call is TRBV5-4, the J call TRBJ2-3; 16 bases line up with TRBD2. Trimming cost V 4 bases and J 5 bases; bases outside gene matches: 4. Germline loops: CDR1 SGHNT, CDR2 YYREEE (reference sequence). There are 16 residues in the CDR3. The CDR3 DNA follows: TGTGCCAGCAGCCCGGGACTAGCGGGGGGGGGAGATACGCAGTATTTT. Amino acid sequence: CASSPGLAGGGDTQYF.

The V and J genes are TRBV28 and TRBJ2-1; either TRBD1 or TRBD2 may supply D (5 bases each). V was cut by 6 bases and J by 4 bases, with 13 bases left in between. Germline loops: CDR1 MDHEN, CDR2 SYDVKM. The CDR3 length is 14 residues. In DNA, the CDR3 is TGTGCCAGCAGCTTCCCGGGACGTTACAATGAGCAGTTCTTC. Encoded protein: CASSFPGRYNEQFF.

For this clone: This sample includes further DNA sequences coding for the same CDR3. V is TRBV18 and J is TRBJ2-5; possibly TRBD1 for D (7 bases). The CDR3 loop spans 15 amino acids. V shed 2 bases and J shed 4 bases, with 14 bases lying between them. From germline, CDR1 is KGHSH and CDR2 LQKENI. The CDR3 nucleotides read TGTGCCAGCTCACCAACTTCAGGGGGAGGAGAGACCCAGTACTTC. Amino acid sequence: CASSPTSGGGETQYF. The complete variable domain, with remaining parts taken from reference TRBV18 and TRBJ2-5, reads NAGVMQNPRHLVRRRGQEARLRCSPMKGHSHVYWYRQLPEEGLKFMVYLQKENIIDESGMPKERFSAEFPKEGPSILRIQQVVRGDSAAYFCASSPTSGGGETQYFGPGTRLLVL.

The chain couples TRBV5-4 to TRBJ1-3; no clear D. V gave up 0 bases and J gave up 1 base, with 11 bases separating them. Per the germline V gene, CDR1 is SGHNT and CDR2 is YYREEE (reference sequence). The CDR3 covers 16 residues. CDR3 protein: CASSLERVSSGNTIYF. The CDR3 DNA reads as TGTGCCAGCAGCTTGGAAAGGGTCTCTTCTGGAAACACCATATATTTT. Together with reference TRBV5-4 and TRBJ1-3, the CDR3 gives the full variable domain: ETGVTQSPTHLIKTRGQQVTLRCSSQSGHNTVSWYQQALGQGPQFIFQYYREEENGRGNFPPRFSGLQFPNYSSELNVNALELDDSALYLCASSLERVSSGNTIYFGEGSWLTVV.